This T cell receptor (beta chain) was recovered during a study of CD8+CD57+ T cells in acquired aplastic anemia. Points on this clonotype: What it binds is unknown.

The patients chosen for sequencing had shown expansion of CD8+CD57+ cells (detected by flow cytometry). No patient had been given any therapy when blood was sampled. Study-wide points: The CD8+ Simpson's diversity of patients and controls was not significantly different.

Template material for TCR beta VDJ and CDR3 profiling consisted of genomic DNA. TCRdb re-called the reads with MiXCR, one entry per CDR3 protein. The sample has under 350,000 distinct CDR3 sequences; roughly 53% are singletons. Germline trimming cut 7 bases from V and 6 bases from J; bases unmatched to any gene: 13. This CDR3 region has 17 residues. Germline assignment: CDR1 SQVTM and CDR2 ANQGSEA. The chain uses TRBV29-1 and TRBJ1-6; 12 bases are shared with TRBD1. Material for sequencing was sorted CD4+, CD8+, or CD8+CD57+ T cells (not recorded which) from PBMCs. The clonotype originates from a human donor with aplastic anemia. The CDR3 sequence: CSGEGPGQGARNSPLHF. Written as DNA, the CDR3 is TGCAGCGGCGAAGGTCCGGGACAGGGGGCGCGTAATTCACCCCTCCACTTT.